These T cell receptor beta chains were read from a single sample in a study of long-term antiretroviral therapy in people with HIV. Only in-frame clones appear in the TCRdb table, and some are missing; sequencing was by immunoSEQ multiplex PCR. The repertoire holds about 15,000 clones, with approximately 73% as singletons. The specimen was unsorted PBMCs, collected about 2.6 years before starting antiretroviral therapy. These receptors were taken from a woman aged 45-59 years with HIV. The CDR3 runs from the conserved cysteine through the conserved F or W. A D gene is named only where the DNA matches it firmly. A row's size may be missing; if present it is once, few, many or a size class.

TRBD2 | TRBJ2-5 | 14 | TRBV6-1 | NA | CAGSGGGTQETQYF | TGTGCCGGAAGCGGGGGAGGAACACAAGAGACCCAGTACTTC
NA | TRBJ1-1 | 14 | TRBV4-1 | NA | CASSQDELDTEAFF | TGCGCCAGCAGCCAAGATGAGTTGGACACTGAAGCTTTCTTT
TRBD1 | TRBJ1-2 | 13 | TRBV29-1 | NA | CSARDSLGFGYTF | TGCAGCGCTCGGGACAGCCTTGGCTTTGGCTACACCTTC
TRBD1 | TRBJ1-5 | 15 | TRBV14 | NA | CASSKGGQGHQPQHF | TGTGCCAGCAGCAAGGGGGGACAGGGTCATCAGCCCCAGCATTTT
TRBD1 | TRBJ2-5 | 15 | TRBV7-3 | NA | CASSLTGQGIETQYF | TGTGCCAGCAGCTTAACGGGACAGGGGATTGAGACCCAGTACTTC
NA | TRBJ1-5 | 15 | TRBV30 | NA | CAWSRAGGKNQPQHF | TGTGCCTGGAGTAGGGCGGGTGGCAAAAATCAGCCCCAGCATTTT
TRBD1 | TRBJ1-4 | 15 | TRBV7-8 | few | CASSPRQGEWEKLFF | TGTGCCAGCAGCCCAAGACAGGGGGAGTGGGAAAAACTGTTTTTT
NA | TRBJ1-1 | 14 | TRBV7-3 | NA | CASSPGRVDTEAFF | TGTGCCAGCAGCCCCGGGAGGGTGGACACTGAAGCTTTCTTT
TRBD1 | TRBJ2-2 | 18 | TRBV14 | NA | CASSQPYPEPGGHGELFF | TGTGCCAGCAGCCAACCATATCCCGAGCCAGGGGGCCACGGGGAGCTGTTTTTT
NA | TRBJ2-1 | 14 | TRBV11-1 | NA | CASSLGGSYNEQFF | TGTGCCAGCAGCTTAGGCGGCTCCTACAATGAGCAGTTCTTC
NA | TRBJ2-2 | 17 | TRBV18 | few | CASSPPGHLSNTGELFF | TGTGCCAGCTCACCACCGGGACACCTTTCGAACACCGGGGAGCTGTTTTTT